These T cell receptor beta chains were read from a single sample in a study of cytomegalovirus exposure and HLA in healthy donors. Libraries were prepared by immunoSEQ multiplex PCR; TCRdb keeps only in-frame clonotypes and omits some of them. The sample carries around 120,000 clones, 75% to 85% recorded once. Sequenced: PBMCs. These receptors came from a girl aged 2 to 10 in good health and CMV-seronegative. The CDR3 runs from the conserved cysteine through the conserved F or W. The D gene is left open where the match is weak. Some rows mark clone size as missing; the rest say once, few, many or name a class of expanded clone.

TRBV18,TRBJ2-1,TRBD1,.,TGTGCCAGCTCACCAATCGGGACAGGGTTGCTTGGTGAGCAGTTCTTC,CASSPIGTGLLGEQFF
TRBV19,TRBJ1-2,.,few,TGTGCCAGTCAACGCACAGGGTGGCATGGCTACACCTTC,CASQRTGWHGYTF
TRBV7-9,TRBJ2-7,TRBD2,.,TGTGCCAGCAGCTTCCCTGGACTAGCGGGGGCCTACGAGCAGTACTTC,CASSFPGLAGAYEQYF
TRBV5-8,TRBJ2-5,TRBD2,.,TGTGCCAGCAGCTTGGGGGGACTAGCGGGGGCCCAAGAGACCCAGTACTTC,CASSLGGLAGAQETQYF
TRBV9,TRBJ2-1,.,once,TGTGCCAGCAGCGCCCCAGGTAGCTCCTACAATGAGCAGTTCTTC,CASSAPGSSYNEQFF
TRBV5-1,TRBJ2-2,TRBD1,.,TGCGCCAGCAGGAGCCGGGACAGGGGGGTCACCGGGGAGCTGTTTTTT,CASRSRDRGVTGELFF
TRBV28,TRBJ2-7,TRBD2,.,TGTGCCAGCACCCTGGGACTAGCGGGAGACGAGCAGTACTTC,CASTLGLAGDEQYF
TRBV30,TRBJ2-3,.,.,TGTGCCTGGAGTGTACTAGGGCAGCTTAGCACAGATACGCAGTATTTT,CAWSVLGQLSTDTQYF
TRBV5-1,TRBJ1-2,.,.,TGCGCCAGCAGCTTCACAGGGAACGAAGACTATGGCTACACCTTC,CASSFTGNEDYGYTF
TRBV28,TRBJ2-7,.,once,TGTGCCAGCAGCGGGAGTTTCATAAGTAGCTCCTACGAGCAGTACTTC,CASSGSFISSSYEQYF
TRBV9,TRBJ1-1,.,.,TGTGCCAGCAGCTTCAGAGGGGGTCAGGGTGAAGCTTTCTTT,CASSFRGGQGEAFF